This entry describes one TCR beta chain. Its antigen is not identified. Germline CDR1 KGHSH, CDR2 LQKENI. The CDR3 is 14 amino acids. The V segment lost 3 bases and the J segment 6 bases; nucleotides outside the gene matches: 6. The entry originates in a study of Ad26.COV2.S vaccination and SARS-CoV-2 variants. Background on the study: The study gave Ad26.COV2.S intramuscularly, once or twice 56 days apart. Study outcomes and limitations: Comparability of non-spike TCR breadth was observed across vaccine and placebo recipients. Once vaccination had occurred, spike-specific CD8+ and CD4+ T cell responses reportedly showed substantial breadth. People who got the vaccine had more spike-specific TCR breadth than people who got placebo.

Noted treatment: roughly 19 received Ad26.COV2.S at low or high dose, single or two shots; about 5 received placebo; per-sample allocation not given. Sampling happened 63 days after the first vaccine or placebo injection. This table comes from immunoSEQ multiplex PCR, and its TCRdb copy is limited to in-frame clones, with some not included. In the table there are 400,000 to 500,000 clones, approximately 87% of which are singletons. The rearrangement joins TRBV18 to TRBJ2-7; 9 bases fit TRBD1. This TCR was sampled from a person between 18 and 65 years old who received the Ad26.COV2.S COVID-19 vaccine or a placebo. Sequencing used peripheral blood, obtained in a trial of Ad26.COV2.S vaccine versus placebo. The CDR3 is CASSPKGTGSEQYF. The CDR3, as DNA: TGTGCCAGCTCACCTAAGGGGACAGGGAGCGAGCAGTACTTC.